This T cell receptor beta chain was profiled in a study of blood T cell repertoires in COVID-19. Profiling relied on immunoSEQ multiplex PCR, and the TCRdb table lists in-frame clones only, not all of them. The sample has some 110,000 clones, roughly 80% seen once. Trimming cost V 6 bases and J 4 bases, with 13 bases left between them. CDR3 size: 13 residues. The chain joins TRBV12-3 or TRBV12-4 to TRBJ2-7; no clear D gene. The sequence was obtained from an older man with acute or convalescent COVID-19. The material sequenced was peripheral blood. The CDR3 reads CASSNYPEYEQYF. The CDR3 DNA sequence: TGTGCCAGCAGCAATTATCCGGAGTACGAGCAGTACTTC.